Each of the 18 T cell receptor beta chains below was sequenced from the same sample in a study of response to subunit inactivated influenza vaccine. MiXCR was run by TCRdb on the RT-PCR reads, yielding one entry per CDR3 protein. The data hold about 700,000 distinct CDR3 sequences, with approximately 14% observed a single time. The sequences come from PBMCs from blood, collected about 14 days before vaccination. These receptors were collected from a man aged 45-65 years who received an inactivated influenza vaccine.

This chain joins TRBV29-1 and TRBJ2-5; no reliable D call. V was shortened by 7 bases and J by 2 bases, with 14 bases between the two germline ends. The CDR3 runs to 13 residues. From germline, CDR1 is SQVTM and CDR2 ANQGSEA. The CDR3 sequence is CSARLVLQETQYF. DNA for the CDR3: TGCAGCGCCCGCCTGGTTCTACAAGAGACCCAGTACTTC.

This chain links TRBV4-3 with TRBJ2-2; D is unresolved. With 0 bases removed from V and 9 bases from J, the gap between germline ends came to 17 bases. This CDR3 comprises 16 residues. Germline loops: CDR1 LGHNA, CDR2 YSLEER. The CDR3 protein is CASSQDRAPLHRELFF. The CDR3, as DNA: TGCGCCAGCAGCCAAGATCGCGCCCCCCTGCACCGGGAGCTGTTTTTT.

V gene TRBV4-2 combines with J gene TRBJ2-7, with 9 bases lining up with TRBD1. Germline values: CDR1 LGHNA, CDR2 YNFKEQ. Trimming took 0 bases from V and 4 from J; bases not matched to a gene: 4. The CDR3 covers 15 residues. The chain's CDR3 is CASSQDGQGSYEQYF. The CDR3 DNA reads TGTGCCAGCAGCCAAGATGGACAGGGGAGTTACGAGCAGTACTTC.

This clonotype was observed many times. The V call is TRBV20-1, the J call TRBJ2-1, with 12 positions matching TRBD2. The J segment lost 5 bases and the V segment lost 1 base, leaving 12 bases of the junction unmatched. In germline, CDR1 is DFQATT, CDR2 SNEGSKA (reference sequence). CDR3 size: 18 residues. Written as DNA, the CDR3 is TGCAGTGCTAGAGGAGGCGGAACTAGCGGGAGGTCTCACAATGAGCAGTTCTTC. Amino acid sequence: CSARGGGTSGRSHNEQFF.

The V call is TRBV27, the J call TRBJ2-1, with D possibly matching TRBD2 (6 bases). V lost 4 bases and J lost 0, with 16 bases in between. The CDR3 is 17 residues long. CDR1 and CDR2 from the germline V gene are MNHEY and SMNVEV (reference sequence). The DNA of the CDR3 is TGTGCCAGCAGTTCGCGAAGCGGGCTGAGCTCCTACAATGAGCAGTTCTTC. It specifies CASSSRSGLSSYNEQFF.

J is TRBJ2-6 and V is TRBV27; perhaps TRBD2 as D (5 bases). The germline V and J ends were trimmed by 6 bases and 1 base, with 19 bases remaining between them. CDR1 MNHEY and CDR2 SMNVEV come from the germline V gene (reference sequence). CDR3 length: 18 amino acids. The CDR3 here is CASSRREGWVSGANVLTF. The CDR3 nucleotides are TGTGCCAGCAGCCGTAGAGAGGGTTGGGTATCTGGGGCCAACGTCCTGACTTTC.

At least ten counts were recorded for this clonotype. The V and J genes are TRBV4-3 and TRBJ2-1; 11 bases are shared with TRBD2. Germline V lookup: CDR1 LGHNA, CDR2 YSLEER. There are 16 residues in the CDR3. Trimming removed 1 base from V and 4 bases from J; junction bases left unmatched: 3. CDR3 region: CASSQGLAGHYNEQFF. CDR3 nucleotide sequence: TGCGCCAGCAGCCAAGGACTAGCGGGGCATTACAATGAGCAGTTCTTC.

The chain has TRBV30 and TRBJ2-3; 10 nucleotides agree with TRBD1. The CDR3 runs to 14 residues. V lost 1 base to trimming and J lost 5 bases; unmatched junction nucleotides: 3. Germline CDR1 reads GTSNPN; CDR2 reads SVGIG (reference sequence). CDR3 sequence reads: CAWSGQGAGDTQYF. The CDR3 nucleotides read TGTGCCTGGAGTGGACAGGGGGCAGGAGATACGCAGTATTTT.

A few counts support this clonotype. The J gene is TRBJ2-7, the V gene TRBV5-1; perhaps TRBD2 as D (6 bases). The CDR3 has 15 amino acids. Trimming pared 4 bases from V and 2 bases from J, leaving 16 bases between. CDR1 SGHRS and CDR2 YFSETQ come from the germline V gene. The CDR3 region is CASSLGRRATYEQYF. Here the CDR3 DNA reads TGCGCCAGCAGCCTTGGGCGGAGGGCCACCTACGAGCAGTACTTC.

The V and J genes are TRBV12-3 or TRBV12-4 and TRBJ2-1; 14 nucleotides agree with TRBD2. The V gene end was trimmed by 6 bases and the J gene end by 9 bases; junction bases not matched to a gene: 10. The CDR3 is 16 amino acids. The CDR3 region has the DNA TGTGCCAGCAGCCCACCGGGACTAGCGGGAGTACGTGAGCAGTTCTTC. Protein product: CASSPPGLAGVREQFF.

On this clonotype itself: A read error may be the cause here, since a much bigger clone is one base away. The chain links TRBV20-1 to TRBJ2-1; D is undetermined. This CDR3 has 13 residues. V was clipped by 6 bases and J by 7 bases, with 16 bases between them. The germline CDR1 and CDR2 sequences are DFQATT and SNEGSKA (reference sequence). CDR3 coding DNA: TGCAGTGCACGCACAGAGGTGGGAAATGAGCAGTTCTTC. Translation: CSARTEVGNEQFF.

This clonotype was seen ten or more times. The rearrangement links TRBV10-1 to TRBJ2-1; 10 nucleotides agree with TRBD1. The CDR3 has 15 amino acids. Germline V gives CDR1 WNHNN, CDR2 SYGVQD (reference sequence). J lost 4 bases, V lost 6 bases, and 6 bases had no gene match. The CDR3 region is CASSEGQGLYNEQFF. For the CDR3, the DNA is TGCGCCAGCAGCGAGGGACAGGGGTTATACAATGAGCAGTTCTTC.

This clonotype showed up just a few times. The gene calls are TRBV5-4 and TRBJ2-2; 8 positions agree with TRBD2. V shed 5 bases, J shed 5 bases, and the junction held 8 bases outside the gene matches. This CDR3 spans 15 amino acids. The germline V gene has CDR1 SGHNT and CDR2 YYREEE (reference sequence). Written as DNA, the CDR3 is TGTGCCAGCAGGCTGGCGACTAGCGTAACCGGGGAGCTGTTTTTT. This encodes CASRLATSVTGELFF.

In this sample, this clonotype turned up a few times. The chain employs TRBV27 and TRBJ2-7; 7 bases are a match to TRBD2. The CDR3 covers 15 residues. Germline V gene lookup returns CDR1 MNHEY and CDR2 SMNVEV (reference sequence). V lost 0 bases to trimming and J lost 5 bases; unmatched junction nucleotides: 7. The CDR3 DNA sequence: TGTGCCAGCAGTTTATCTGGCGGGGGATTCAACGAGCAGTACTTC. It specifies CASSLSGGGFNEQYF.

This rearrangement joins TRBV29-1 to TRBJ1-1; D possibly corresponds to TRBD1 (6 bases). This CDR3 is 14 amino acids long. V was trimmed by 5 bases and J by 4 bases, leaving 17 bases between them. Germline V CDR1 and CDR2: SQVTM, ANQGSEA. Here the CDR3 reads CSVLGPQGRTEAFF. DNA for the CDR3: TGCAGCGTTTTAGGCCCCCAGGGGCGCACTGAAGCTTTCTTT.

In this sample, this clonotype turned up a few times. V gene TRBV3-1 combines with J gene TRBJ1-1, with 7 bases matching TRBD1. Germline values: CDR1 LGHDT, CDR2 YNNKEL (reference sequence). CDR3 size: 14 residues. The V gene end was trimmed by 7 bases and the J gene end by 5 bases; junction bases not matched to a gene: 10. This CDR3 is CASKETGKVTEAFF. The CDR3 coding sequence is TGTGCCAGCAAGGAGACAGGGAAGGTTACTGAAGCTTTCTTT.

The chain links TRBV27 to TRBJ1-1, with TRBD1 matching 7 bases. V was pared by 4 bases and J by 2 bases, with 7 bases of the junction left unmatched. Germline CDR1 and CDR2: MNHEY and SMNVEV (reference sequence). The CDR3 is 15 residues long. The CDR3 nucleotides are TGTGCCAGCAGTTACCTCGGGACAGCAAACACTGAAGCTTTCTTT. Translating it yields CASSYLGTANTEAFF.

This clonotype was observed a few times. The chain recombines TRBV5-1 with TRBJ1-1, with D possibly matching TRBD1 (6 bases). The V gene lost 6 bases and the J gene lost 2 bases, with 17 bases spanning the gap. CDR1 is SGHRS, CDR2 YFSETQ, per germline. This CDR3 has 15 amino acids. In DNA, the CDR3 is TGCGCCAGCACCCTGACAGGAAAGACTAACACTGAAGCTTTCTTT. This encodes CASTLTGKTNTEAFF.